This is a list of T cell receptor beta chains from one sample in a study of T cell responses to AZD1222 COVID-19 vaccine. The data were produced by immunoSEQ multiplex PCR, yet TCRdb's version contains in-frame clones alone and is incomplete. The sample includes about 68,000 clones, roughly 89% of them seen just once. The input for sequencing was peripheral blood, taken on day 0 of AZD1222 vaccination. Receptor source: an adult in good health. The CDR3 runs from the conserved cysteine through the conserved F or W. The D gene is left open where the match is weak.

CASSLSPENSPLHF,TRBJ1-6,TRBV7-6,14,NA
CASSLWDTSYEQYF,TRBJ2-7,TRBV28,14,NA
CASSLYAGQGNTGELFF,TRBJ2-2,TRBV7-2,17,TRBD1
CASSSHFTGDEKLFF,TRBJ1-4,TRBV11-2,15,NA
CASSIGTGMVGGYTF,TRBJ1-2,TRBV19,15,NA
CATQGDSGEQYF,TRBJ2-7,TRBV10-3,12,TRBD1
CASSAGTANEQFF,TRBJ2-1,TRBV9,13,TRBD1
CASSIVAGEGELFF,TRBJ2-2,TRBV19,14,TRBD2
CASSVGERGQTEAFF,TRBJ1-1,TRBV9,15,NA
CASSGGQGAWGQPQHF,TRBJ1-5,TRBV9,16,TRBD1
CASNSLQGPWAYEQYF,TRBJ2-7,TRBV5-8,16,NA
CASSTSGTGISGELFF,TRBJ2-2,TRBV28,16,TRBD1
CASSLEGEAPEAFF,TRBJ1-1,TRBV5-1,14,NA
CASSSGTGGGYTF,TRBJ1-2,TRBV5-1,13,TRBD1
CASTGRRQETQYF,TRBJ2-5,TRBV7-9,13,NA
CASSPGTGGSTEAFF,TRBJ1-1,TRBV6-2/TRBV6-3,15,TRBD1
CASNLRQEEKLFF,TRBJ1-4,TRBV9,13,NA
CASSESGLAKNIQYF,TRBJ2-4,TRBV10-2,15,NA
CASTMGQPLGYGYTF,TRBJ1-2,TRBV2,15,TRBD1
CASSSSAGTKQPQHF,TRBJ1-5,TRBV6-5,15,NA
CASSQGQDYEQYF,TRBJ2-7,TRBV5-4,13,TRBD1
CASSYSGAVNEKLFF,TRBJ1-4,TRBV6-5,15,NA
CASSDRDTGELFF,TRBJ2-2,TRBV6-4,13,NA
CASSPRRPGSYNSPLHF,TRBJ1-6,TRBV3-1/TRBV3-2,17,NA
CASSHRRGGQGDYEQYF,TRBJ2-7,TRBV6-2/TRBV6-3,17,TRBD1
CASSVEGRVAHEQYF,TRBJ2-7,TRBV9,15,NA
CASSRLGLAGGLGTGELFF,TRBJ2-2,TRBV4-1,19,TRBD2
CASSPYKERDGYTF,TRBJ1-2,TRBV27,14,NA
CASSLEGTEQFF,TRBJ2-1,TRBV7-9,12,NA
CASIRDGGVESPLHF,TRBJ1-6,TRBV2,15,NA
CASRDRADTQYF,TRBJ2-3,TRBV19,12,TRBD1
CASSLSGDFYEQYF,TRBJ2-7,TRBV28,14,TRBD2
CASSPGQFNYGYTF,TRBJ1-2,TRBV28,14,NA
CASSSPQGRGTDTQYF,TRBJ2-3,TRBV7-3,16,NA
CASSKRTASYGYTF,TRBJ1-2,TRBV6-5,14,NA
CASSPDAATNEKLFF,TRBJ1-4,TRBV5-4,15,NA
CASSLNGQGGYGYTF,TRBJ1-2,TRBV19,15,TRBD1
CASSFQGTEAFF,TRBJ1-1,TRBV11-2,12,NA
CASSYDARPTYEQYF,TRBJ2-7,TRBV6-6,15,NA
CASSGTGRTSTDTQYF,TRBJ2-3,TRBV19,16,TRBD1
CASSTGTGGNTIYF,TRBJ1-3,TRBV7-9,14,TRBD1
CASSPPGGRNQPQHF,TRBJ1-5,TRBV6-5,15,TRBD1
CASSLVRATNEKLFF,TRBJ1-4,TRBV11-2,15,NA
CASSLTSGANTGELFF,TRBJ2-2,TRBV28,16,TRBD2
CASSPRDTRSNTGELFF,TRBJ2-2,TRBV18,17,NA
CASSGGARFTDTQYF,TRBJ2-3,TRBV3-1/TRBV3-2,15,NA
CASSYSATTNEKLFF,TRBJ1-4,TRBV6-5,15,NA
CASSEAWVVMGDYGYTF,TRBJ1-2,TRBV2,17,NA
CASSLGGDSYNEQFF,TRBJ2-1,TRBV5-1,15,TRBD1
CASSQNGGRNTGELFF,TRBJ2-2,TRBV7-3,16,NA
CSGTQGLSYNEQFF,TRBJ2-1,TRBV29-1,14,NA
CASSFRDRGLGYGYTF,TRBJ1-2,TRBV5-5,16,TRBD1